These T cell receptor beta chains were read from a single sample in a study of beta chain features in type 1 diabetes. Libraries were prepared by immunoSEQ multiplex PCR; TCRdb keeps only in-frame clonotypes and omits some of them. Of about 470,000 clones listed, over 25% are singletons. The specimen sequenced was naive CD4+ T cells from blood. These receptor sequences come from a man younger than 35 in good health. The CDR3 runs from the conserved cysteine through the conserved F or W. Fields, in order: CDR3 length, clone size, J gene, V gene, D gene, CDR3 protein, CDR3 DNA. A D gene is named only where the DNA matches it firmly. Where a row states a size, it is once, few, many or the class of an expanded clone; other rows omit it.

>11|.|TRBJ2-1|TRBV20-1|.
CSASRYNEQFF
TGCAGTGCCAGTCGCTACAATGAGCAGTTCTTC
>14|once|TRBJ2-5|TRBV18|.
CASSSGSRQETQYF
TGTGCCAGCTCGTCCGGAAGCCGCCAAGAGACCCAGTACTTC
>15|.|TRBJ2-7|TRBV10-3|TRBD1
CAISERVGQGHEQYF
TGTGCCATCAGTGAGAGGGTTGGACAGGGCCACGAGCAGTACTTC
>15|few|TRBJ1-1|TRBV5-1|.
CASSFVAFGNTEAFF
TGCGCCAGCAGCTTTGTGGCGTTTGGGAACACTGAAGCTTTCTTT
>15|.|TRBJ2-7|TRBV19|TRBD2
CASSMGLASAYEQYF
TGTGCCAGTAGTATGGGACTAGCGTCGGCCTACGAGCAGTACTTC
>17|.|TRBJ2-3|TRBV30|.
CAWSVGRGSWDTDTQYF
TGTGCCTGGAGTGTAGGTAGGGGTAGCTGGGACACAGATACGCAGTATTTT
>17|.|TRBJ2-5|TRBV9|.
CASSVGWSAPTRETQYF
TGTGCCAGCAGCGTAGGGTGGTCAGCTCCTACGAGAGAGACCCAGTACTTC
>12|.|TRBJ2-3|TRBV5-1|.
CASSFVTDTQYF
TGCGCCAGCAGCTTCGTCACAGATACGCAGTATTTT
>15|.|TRBJ2-1|TRBV2|.
CASIRLPGSYNEQFF
TGTGCCAGCATTCGACTCCCAGGCTCCTACAATGAGCAGTTCTTC
>12|.|TRBJ2-1|TRBV7-2|.
CASSTYGDEQFF
TGTGCCAGCAGCACTTATGGGGATGAGCAGTTCTTC
>19|few|TRBJ2-5|TRBV9|TRBD1
CASSVSSAAGTGNQETQYF
TGTGCCAGCAGCGTATCCTCTGCGGCAGGGACAGGGAACCAAGAGACCCAGTACTTC
>14|.|TRBJ2-5|TRBV28|.
CASSPWKNQETQYF
TGTGCCAGCAGTCCGTGGAAGAACCAAGAGACCCAGTACTTC
>12|few|TRBJ2-7|TRBV6-6|.
CASSYGGNEQYF
TGTGCCAGCAGTTACGGGGGGAACGAGCAGTACTTC
>13|.|TRBJ2-1|TRBV15|TRBD1
CATSRTGVNEQFF
TGTGCCACCAGCAGGACAGGGGTGAATGAGCAGTTCTTC
>12|.|TRBJ2-5|TRBV7-6|.
CASSLWGETQYF
TGTGCCAGCAGCTTATGGGGAGAGACCCAGTACTTC
>14|few|TRBJ2-3|TRBV25-1|.
CASSEFGSTDTQYF
TGTGCCAGCAGTGAATTCGGTAGCACAGATACGCAGTATTTT
>18|few|TRBJ2-3|TRBV11-2|TRBD2
CASSLARLAGGPTDTQYF
TGTGCCAGCAGCTTAGCCCGTCTCGCGGGAGGCCCCACAGATACGCAGTATTTT
>13|.|TRBJ2-5|TRBV5-1|.
CASSPLVQETQYF
TGCGCCAGCAGCCCTCTCGTACAAGAGACCCAGTACTTC
>12|.|TRBJ2-3|TRBV7-9|.
CASSFADGTQYF
TGTGCCAGCAGCTTTGCCGATGGTACGCAGTATTTT
>15|.|TRBJ2-1|TRBV4-1|TRBD1
CASSRDRGLLWEQFF
TGCGCCAGCAGTCGGGACAGGGGGCTTTTGTGGGAGCAGTTCTTC
>14|few|TRBJ2-2|TRBV29-1|TRBD1
CSVDRTGNTGELFF
TGCAGCGTTGATCGGACAGGGAACACCGGGGAGCTGTTTTTT
>14|.|TRBJ1-2|TRBV9|TRBD1
CASSPQGQGYGYTF
TGTGCCAGCAGCCCCCAAGGACAGGGCTATGGCTACACCTTC
>13|.|TRBJ2-2|TRBV30|.
CARRRGNTGELFF
TGTGCGAGGCGGCGGGGAAACACCGGGGAGCTGTTTTTT
>13|.|TRBJ2-7|TRBV5-1|.
CASSSSASYEQYF
TGCGCCAGCAGCTCGAGCGCATCCTACGAGCAGTACTTC
>14|.|TRBJ2-7|TRBV7-9|TRBD2
CASSFGGSSYEQYF
TGTGCCAGCAGCTTCGGCGGGAGCTCCTACGAGCAGTACTTC
>13|.|TRBJ2-5|TRBV30|TRBD2
CAWTKSGRETQYF
TGTGCCTGGACTAAAAGCGGGAGGGAGACCCAGTACTTC
>13|.|TRBJ2-7|TRBV6-6|.
CASTRGNSYEQYF
TGTGCCAGCACGCGCGGGAACTCCTACGAGCAGTACTTC
>16|few|TRBJ2-1|TRBV5-1|.
CASSLTLASGTNEQFF
TGCGCCAGCAGCCTGACCCTAGCGAGTGGAACCAATGAGCAGTTCTTC
>13|.|TRBJ2-3|TRBV30|.
CAWSVGMTDTQYF
TGTGCCTGGAGTGTCGGGATGACAGATACGCAGTATTTT
>14|few|TRBJ2-5|TRBV7-9|TRBD1
CASSEGTGQETQYF
TGTGCCAGCAGCGAGGGGACAGGGCAAGAGACCCAGTACTTC
>15|few|TRBJ2-1|TRBV28|.
CASSLAGGLYNEQFF
TGTGCCAGCAGTTTAGCAGGGGGGTTGTACAATGAGCAGTTCTTC
>13|few|TRBJ2-3|TRBV25-1|.
CASTLPGADTQYF
TGTGCCAGCACCCTCCCAGGGGCAGATACGCAGTATTTT
>12|.|TRBJ2-7|TRBV30|.
CAWSDSYYEQYF
TGTGCCTGGAGTGACTCATACTACGAGCAGTACTTC
>13|few|TRBJ1-1|TRBV6-6|.
CATDSLMNTEAFF
TGTGCCACGGACAGCCTTATGAACACTGAAGCTTTCTTT
>15|few|TRBJ2-1|TRBV7-9|TRBD2
CASSRSGSAYNEQFF
TGTGCCAGCAGCCGTAGCGGGAGCGCCTACAATGAGCAGTTCTTC
>15|few|TRBJ2-5|TRBV7-8|TRBD2
CASSLAGTSGKTQYF
TGTGCCAGCAGCTTAGCAGGGACTAGCGGGAAGACCCAGTACTTC
>12|few|TRBJ2-2|TRBV30|.
CAWTGKPGELFF
TGTGCCTGGACAGGGAAGCCCGGGGAGCTGTTTTTT
>12|.|TRBJ2-7|TRBV9|.
CARRRTVYEQYF
TGTGCCAGGAGACGGACAGTCTACGAGCAGTACTTC
>16|.|TRBJ2-3|TRBV7-2|TRBD2
CASSFRTSGNSDTQYF
TGTGCCAGCAGCTTTAGGACTAGCGGGAACTCAGATACGCAGTATTTT
>19|.|TRBJ2-1|TRBV7-2|.
CASSRTRTGKGGSYNEQFF
TGTGCCAGCAGCCGCACGAGAACAGGGAAAGGGGGATCCTACAATGAGCAGTTCTTC
>11|.|TRBJ2-1|TRBV28|.
CASSPFNEQFF
TGTGCCAGCAGTCCGTTCAATGAGCAGTTCTTC
>14|few|TRBJ2-5|TRBV4-2|TRBD2
CASSRGTSGETQYF
TGTGCCAGCAGCCGCGGGACTAGCGGAGAGACCCAGTACTTC
>14|.|TRBJ2-5|TRBV4-2|TRBD2
CASSQERSSGSQYF
TGTGCCAGCAGCCAAGAGAGAAGTAGCGGGTCCCAGTACTTC
>15|.|TRBJ1-2|TRBV5-1|.
CASSLGLVANYGYTF
TGCGCCAGCAGCTTGGGGCTCGTAGCTAACTATGGCTACACCTTC
>15|.|TRBJ1-5|TRBV4-1|.
CASSPGRGDNQPQHF
TGCGCCAGCAGCCCCGGACGGGGGGACAATCAGCCCCAGCATTTT
>15|.|TRBJ2-3|TRBV7-9|TRBD2
CASSFGAGGSDTQYF
TGTGCCAGCAGCTTCGGAGCGGGAGGTTCAGATACGCAGTATTTT
>12|few|TRBJ2-1|TRBV11-2|.
CASSLAGNEQFF
TGTGCCAGCAGCTTAGCTGGGAATGAGCAGTTCTTC
>13|.|TRBJ1-2|TRBV25-1|TRBD1
CASSETGEYGYTF
TGTGCCAGCAGTGAAACAGGGGAGTATGGCTACACCTTC
>13|few|TRBJ1-5|TRBV30|.
CAWSKGGDQPQHF
TGTGCCTGGAGTAAGGGCGGCGATCAGCCCCAGCATTTT
>14|once|TRBJ2-7|TRBV5-4|TRBD2
CASRPTGTSDEQYF
TGTGCCAGCAGACCTACCGGGACTAGCGACGAGCAGTACTTC
>12|.|TRBJ2-5|TRBV29-1|.
CSVVALQETQYF
TGCAGCGTTGTGGCGCTCCAAGAGACCCAGTACTTC
>12|.|TRBJ1-5|TRBV30|.
CAWNLGNQPQHF
TGTGCCTGGAATCTGGGCAATCAGCCCCAGCATTTT
>15|.|TRBJ2-1|TRBV29-1|.
CSVEGGLSSYNEQFF
TGCAGCGTTGAGGGCGGTCTAAGCTCCTACAATGAGCAGTTCTTC
>16|.|TRBJ2-3|TRBV5-1|TRBD2
CASSLAVGLAADTQYF
TGCGCCAGCAGCTTGGCCGTGGGACTAGCAGCAGATACGCAGTATTTT